The rows below give T cell receptor beta chains drawn from one sample of a study of CD8 T cells in ankylosing spondylitis. TCRdb independently ran MiXCR on the 5' RACE reads; one entry per CDR3 protein. The sample includes roughly 300,000 distinct CDR3 sequences, under 8.5% of them seen just once. The sequencing sample was made of blood, either unsorted or a sorted T cell fraction (not recorded which). The receptors were sampled from a male donor with ankylosing spondylitis. CDR3s include the opening cysteine and the closing phenylalanine or tryptophan. The order of the fields is V gene, clone size, D gene, J gene, CDR3 DNA, CDR3 protein. A D gene is named only where the DNA matches it firmly. Rows may omit the clone size; those that give it use once, few, many or a size class.

v_call: TRBV20-1
clone_size: -
d_call: -
j_call: TRBJ1-1
cdr3_nt: TGCAGTGCTTGCGGAAGTCGGAACACGGTTGAAGCTTTCTTT
cdr3_aa: CSACGSRNTVEAFF

v_call: TRBV12-3/TRBV12-4
clone_size: many
d_call: -
j_call: TRBJ2-2
cdr3_nt: TGTGCCAGCAGTTTAGCTCGGCGGACGAACACCGGGGAGCTGTTTTTT
cdr3_aa: CASSLARRTNTGELFF

v_call: TRBV10-3
clone_size: many
d_call: TRBD2
j_call: TRBJ2-1
cdr3_nt: TGTGCCATCAGTGTTGGTAGCGGGAGTATTTCTGATGAGCAGTTCTTC
cdr3_aa: CAISVGSGSISDEQFF

v_call: TRBV29-1
clone_size: few
d_call: -
j_call: TRBJ2-1
cdr3_nt: TGCAGCGCCTCCACGATCTACAATGAGCAGTTCTTC
cdr3_aa: CSASTIYNEQFF

v_call: TRBV18
clone_size: -
d_call: -
j_call: TRBJ2-2
cdr3_nt: TGTGCCAGCTCACCACTGCTCGGAGTCGGGGAGCTGTTTTTT
cdr3_aa: CASSPLLGVGELFF

v_call: TRBV6-1
clone_size: few
d_call: -
j_call: TRBJ2-5
cdr3_nt: TGTGCCAGCAGCCCCTACACAGATCAGGGCGAGACCCAGTACTTC
cdr3_aa: CASSPYTDQGETQYF

v_call: TRBV4-1
clone_size: many
d_call: TRBD2
j_call: TRBJ2-2
cdr3_nt: TGCGCCAGCAGCCAAGATTTAGCGGGAGACACCGGGGAGCTGTTTTTT
cdr3_aa: CASSQDLAGDTGELFF

v_call: TRBV12-3/TRBV12-4
clone_size: many
d_call: -
j_call: TRBJ2-1
cdr3_nt: TGTGCCAGCAGTCTAAGGGACACCAACAATGAGCAGTTCTTC
cdr3_aa: CASSLRDTNNEQFF

v_call: TRBV12-3/TRBV12-4
clone_size: -
d_call: TRBD2
j_call: TRBJ2-7
cdr3_nt: TGTGCCAGTTTAGGGGCGGGAGCTTTGGGCGAGCAGTACTTC
cdr3_aa: CASLGAGALGEQYF

v_call: TRBV6-1
clone_size: once
d_call: TRBD1
j_call: TRBJ1-2
cdr3_nt: TGTGCCAGCAGATCCCCTCGGGACAGGGGTGGCTATGGCTACACCTTC
cdr3_aa: CASRSPRDRGGYGYTF

v_call: TRBV5-1
clone_size: -
d_call: TRBD1
j_call: TRBJ2-7
cdr3_nt: TGCGCCAGCAGCTTGGGTCCGGGACAGGCCTACGAGCAGTACTTC
cdr3_aa: CASSLGPGQAYEQYF

v_call: TRBV12-3/TRBV12-4
clone_size: many
d_call: TRBD1
j_call: TRBJ1-5
cdr3_nt: TGTGCCAGCAGTTTGGCAGGGGGGCAGCCCCAGCATTTT
cdr3_aa: CASSLAGGQPQHF

v_call: TRBV12-3/TRBV12-4
clone_size: few
d_call: -
j_call: TRBJ2-6
cdr3_nt: TGTGCCAGCAGTTTGGATGGGGCCAACGTCCTGACTTTC
cdr3_aa: CASSLDGANVLTF

v_call: TRBV7-9
clone_size: few
d_call: TRBD1
j_call: TRBJ2-1
cdr3_nt: TGTGCCAGCAGCTTAGGCCTGGGACAGCTTTACAATGAGCAGTTCTTC
cdr3_aa: CASSLGLGQLYNEQFF

v_call: TRBV24-1
clone_size: many
d_call: -
j_call: TRBJ2-1
cdr3_nt: TGTGCCACCAGTGATTTTACCAGCGGAGGAGGGAATGAGCAGTTCTTC
cdr3_aa: CATSDFTSGGGNEQFF

v_call: TRBV29-1
clone_size: few
d_call: -
j_call: TRBJ2-2
cdr3_nt: TGCAGCGTTTCAAAACTGAGCACCGGGGAGCTGTTTTTT
cdr3_aa: CSVSKLSTGELFF

v_call: TRBV12-3/TRBV12-4
clone_size: few
d_call: -
j_call: TRBJ1-5
cdr3_nt: TGTGCCAGCAGTTTACGGGCAGGGTTCTTAAGCAATCAGCCCCAGCATTTT
cdr3_aa: CASSLRAGFLSNQPQHF

v_call: TRBV20-1
clone_size: -
d_call: -
j_call: TRBJ1-1
cdr3_nt: TGCAGTGCTAGTAAGGGCGTCGGAACTGAAGCTTTCTTT
cdr3_aa: CSASKGVGTEAFF

v_call: TRBV10-3
clone_size: -
d_call: TRBD1
j_call: TRBJ1-1
cdr3_nt: TGTGCCATCAGGTCGGACAGGGGTTTTGTGAACACTGAAGCTTTCTTT
cdr3_aa: CAIRSDRGFVNTEAFF

v_call: TRBV5-1
clone_size: -
d_call: -
j_call: TRBJ2-2
cdr3_nt: TGCGCCAGCAGAGACACCCGAAACACCGGGGAGCTGTTTTTT
cdr3_aa: CASRDTRNTGELFF

v_call: TRBV7-2
clone_size: few
d_call: TRBD2
j_call: TRBJ2-1
cdr3_nt: TGTGCCAGCAGCTTAGCTAGCCTAGCGGGCGTTAGCGAGCAGTTCTTC
cdr3_aa: CASSLASLAGVSEQFF

v_call: TRBV6-5
clone_size: -
d_call: TRBD1
j_call: TRBJ1-3
cdr3_nt: TGTGCCAGCAGTTACCCGGACAGGGCGGGAAACACCATATATTTT
cdr3_aa: CASSYPDRAGNTIYF

v_call: TRBV28
clone_size: many
d_call: -
j_call: TRBJ2-1
cdr3_nt: TGTGCCAGCAGTGCGGACCTATTCAGCTCCTACAATGAGCAGTTCTTC
cdr3_aa: CASSADLFSSYNEQFF

v_call: TRBV5-1
clone_size: few
d_call: -
j_call: TRBJ1-2
cdr3_nt: TGCGCCAGCAGCTGGAGACCGGCGGAGGGTAACTATGGCTACACCTTC
cdr3_aa: CASSWRPAEGNYGYTF

v_call: TRBV28
clone_size: -
d_call: -
j_call: TRBJ2-7
cdr3_nt: TGTACCAGCAGAAAATCAAGCGGTTACGAGCAGTACTTC
cdr3_aa: CTSRKSSGYEQYF

v_call: TRBV5-1
clone_size: -
d_call: -
j_call: TRBJ1-1
cdr3_nt: TGCGCCAGCAGCTTGGCCGCGGGCCGGAACACTGAAGCTTTCTTT
cdr3_aa: CASSLAAGRNTEAFF

v_call: TRBV11-2
clone_size: few
d_call: -
j_call: TRBJ2-3
cdr3_nt: TGTGCCAGCAGCTTTTTTCGCGCGGATACGCAGTATTTT
cdr3_aa: CASSFFRADTQYF

v_call: TRBV5-1
clone_size: -
d_call: -
j_call: TRBJ2-2
cdr3_nt: TGCGCCAGCTGTCTAGTCGTCGGCACCGGGGAGCTGTTTTTT
cdr3_aa: CASCLVVGTGELFF

v_call: TRBV11-2
clone_size: -
d_call: TRBD2
j_call: TRBJ2-7
cdr3_nt: TGTGCCAGCAGCTTTTCTGGGGGACTAGCGGACTACGAGCAGTACTTC
cdr3_aa: CASSFSGGLADYEQYF

v_call: TRBV6-5
clone_size: few
d_call: -
j_call: TRBJ2-7
cdr3_nt: TGTGCCAGCAGTTCTAACAGGGCCTACGAGCAGTACTTC
cdr3_aa: CASSSNRAYEQYF

v_call: TRBV5-1
clone_size: many
d_call: -
j_call: TRBJ2-6
cdr3_nt: TGCGCCAGCAGCTTGGATCTCGGGCCTGGGGCCAACGTCCTGACTTTC
cdr3_aa: CASSLDLGPGANVLTF

v_call: TRBV9
clone_size: -
d_call: TRBD2
j_call: TRBJ2-1
cdr3_nt: TGTGCCAGCAGCCACCCATTCCGCGGGAGGGTTCCCGGTGAGCAGTTCTTC
cdr3_aa: CASSHPFRGRVPGEQFF

v_call: TRBV7-9
clone_size: many
d_call: TRBD2
j_call: TRBJ2-7
cdr3_nt: TGTGCCAGCAGCCCGGGACTACCTTACGAGCAGTACTTC
cdr3_aa: CASSPGLPYEQYF

v_call: TRBV6-2/TRBV6-3
clone_size: -
d_call: -
j_call: TRBJ2-5
cdr3_nt: TGTGCCAGCAGTTACTTCCGGGCGGGGACCCAGTACTTC
cdr3_aa: CASSYFRAGTQYF

v_call: TRBV12-3/TRBV12-4
clone_size: many
d_call: -
j_call: TRBJ2-5
cdr3_nt: TGTGCCAGCAGTCCCCTAAATTGGGGGGAGACCCAGTACTTC
cdr3_aa: CASSPLNWGETQYF

v_call: TRBV6-1
clone_size: many
d_call: -
j_call: TRBJ1-5
cdr3_nt: TGTGCCAGCAGGGGGGACGGCTATAGCAATCAGCCCCAGCATTTT
cdr3_aa: CASRGDGYSNQPQHF

v_call: TRBV12-3/TRBV12-4
clone_size: -
d_call: TRBD2
j_call: TRBJ2-4
cdr3_nt: TGTGCCAGCAGTGCAACTAGCGGGAGGGCCAAAGCGTACATTCAGTACTTC
cdr3_aa: CASSATSGRAKAYIQYF

v_call: TRBV5-1
clone_size: many
d_call: -
j_call: TRBJ1-2
cdr3_nt: TGCGCCAGCAGCTTCGGCAGGGACTATGGCTACACCTTC
cdr3_aa: CASSFGRDYGYTF

v_call: TRBV20-1
clone_size: -
d_call: -
j_call: TRBJ1-2
cdr3_nt: TGCAGTGCTACCGGGACCCAGAACTCTAACTATGGCTACACCTTC
cdr3_aa: CSATGTQNSNYGYTF

v_call: TRBV7-2
clone_size: -
d_call: -
j_call: TRBJ2-5
cdr3_nt: TGTGCCAGCAGCTCGCCGTTGGGGCCACGGGAGACCCAGTACTTC
cdr3_aa: CASSSPLGPRETQYF

v_call: TRBV10-3
clone_size: few
d_call: -
j_call: TRBJ2-7
cdr3_nt: TGTGCCATCTCCCCAGGTATGGGGGACGAGCAGTACTTC
cdr3_aa: CAISPGMGDEQYF

v_call: TRBV11-3
clone_size: -
d_call: TRBD1
j_call: TRBJ2-7
cdr3_nt: TGTGCCAGCAGCCCGTCGACAGGGATCCAGCAGTACTTC
cdr3_aa: CASSPSTGIQQYF

v_call: TRBV20-1
clone_size: many
d_call: -
j_call: TRBJ1-5
cdr3_nt: TGCAGTGCCCTCGACTCCCTCCATAGCAATCAGCCCCAGCATTTT
cdr3_aa: CSALDSLHSNQPQHF

v_call: TRBV11-2
clone_size: few
d_call: TRBD2
j_call: TRBJ2-2
cdr3_nt: TGTGCCAGCAGCCCGGGACTAGCGGGAGAACGGAACACCGGGGAGCTGTTTTTT
cdr3_aa: CASSPGLAGERNTGELFF

v_call: TRBV5-1
clone_size: many
d_call: TRBD2
j_call: TRBJ2-5
cdr3_nt: TGCGCCAGCAGCTTGGGGGGACTAGCGGGACAAGAGACCCAGTACTTC
cdr3_aa: CASSLGGLAGQETQYF

v_call: TRBV7-2
clone_size: many
d_call: TRBD1
j_call: TRBJ2-7
cdr3_nt: TGTGCCAGCAGCCGGACAGGGAACGAGCAGTACTTC
cdr3_aa: CASSRTGNEQYF